What follows are 21 T cell receptor beta chains derived from one specimen sequenced in a study of PD-1 blockade in classical Hodgkin lymphoma. Libraries were prepared by immunoSEQ multiplex PCR; TCRdb keeps only in-frame clonotypes and omits some of them. Of roughly 14,000 clones in the sample, around 84% were seen once. Time point in this sample: newly diagnosed, previously untreated cHL patient sample. Using magnetic negative selection, the CD4+ T cells were separated out of thawed PBMCs. Sequences were obtained from CD4+ T cells from blood. All receptors derive from a human donor with classical Hodgkin lymphoma.

The chain employs TRBV6-5 and TRBJ1-1; 7 nucleotides line up with TRBD1. The CDR3 contains 13 residues. The J segment lost 1 base and the V segment lost 10 bases, leaving 6 bases of the junction unmatched. Germline-derived CDR1 and CDR2 are MNHEY and SVGAGI. For the CDR3, the DNA is TGTGCCACCACGACAGGGAAGAACACTGAAGCTTTCTTT. Translating gives CATTTGKNTEAFF.

The chain couples TRBV7-2 to TRBJ2-3, with D uncertain. Germline CDR1 SGHTA, CDR2 FQGNSA. V was shortened by 3 bases and J by 6 bases, with 10 bases between the two germline ends. There are 13 residues in the CDR3. In DNA, the CDR3 is TGTGCCAGCAGCTTGAGTCGTATGGATACGCAGTATTTT. It specifies CASSLSRMDTQYF.

The chain has TRBV14 and TRBJ2-7, with D possibly being TRBD2 (5 bases). Germline V gene lookup returns CDR1 SGHDN and CDR2 FVKESK. The CDR3 totals 15 residues. V gave up 2 bases and J gave up 6 bases, with 17 bases separating them. CDR3 sequence (DNA): TGTGCCAGCAGCCAAACAACGGGGAAGGTTGCCGAGCAGTACTTC. Translating gives CASSQTTGKVAEQYF.

V gene TRBV19 combines with J gene TRBJ2-2; perhaps TRBD2 as D (6 bases). Deletions cut 6 bases from V and 4 bases from J, with 12 bases between. The CDR3 runs 14 residues. The V gene's germline CDR1 is LNHDA and CDR2 SQIVND (reference sequence). The CDR3 protein is CASRRGSGTGELFF. CDR3 nucleotide sequence: TGTGCCAGTAGGCGGGGTAGCGGCACCGGGGAGCTGTTTTTT.

The rearrangement links TRBV30 to TRBJ1-6, with D possibly matching TRBD1 (6 bases). In germline, CDR1 is GTSNPN, CDR2 SVGIG (reference sequence). V was pared by 5 bases and J by 10 bases, with 21 bases between. This CDR3 is 15 amino acids long. This chain's CDR3 is CAWLDRRGTGSPLHF. In DNA form, the CDR3 reads TGTGCCTGGTTAGACAGGAGGGGTACAGGCTCACCCCTCCACTTT.

V usage is TRBV4-3 and J usage is TRBJ2-5; the D gene is possibly TRBD1 (5 bases). The CDR3 consists of 15 residues. V was trimmed by 1 base and J by 2 bases, leaving 11 bases between them. Germline CDR1 reads LGHNA; CDR2 reads YSLEER. CDR3 residues: CASSQATGYQETQYF. In DNA, the CDR3 is TGCGCCAGCAGCCAAGCTACAGGTTATCAAGAGACCCAGTACTTC.

The chain joins TRBV18 to TRBJ2-2, with 9 nucleotides matching TRBD1. Trimming took 5 bases from V and 5 from J; bases not matched to a gene: 12. Germline V lookup: CDR1 KGHSH, CDR2 LQKENI. The CDR3 is 17 residues long. The CDR3 DNA is TGTGCCAGCTCAGCGGAACAGGGGGCGCTTGGAACCGGGGAGCTGTTTTTT. Encoded protein: CASSAEQGALGTGELFF.

The gene calls are TRBV28 and TRBJ1-6; 9 bases align to TRBD1. The CDR3 has 15 residues. CDR1 MDHEN and CDR2 SYDVKM come from the germline V gene. V was clipped by 5 bases and J by 9 bases; unmatched bases: 8. The CDR3: CASSPSGQGASPLHF. CDR3 nucleotide sequence: TGTGCCAGCAGTCCCTCGGGACAGGGCGCTTCACCCCTCCACTTT.

On this clone: One junction end disagrees with the germline gene, perhaps due to a read error. The chain combines TRBV20-1 with TRBJ1-2; no clear D. This CDR3 contains 10 residues. Germline assignment: CDR1 DFQATT and CDR2 SNEGSKA (reference sequence). This CDR3 is CSVPLQVQAF. The CDR3 coding sequence is TGCAGTGTTCCCCTGCAAGTCCAGGCCTTC.

The rearrangement uses TRBV18 and TRBJ2-7, with TRBD1 identical over 9 bases. The V gene end was trimmed by 8 bases and the J gene end by 5 bases; junction bases not matched to a gene: 13. The CDR3 runs 15 residues. The germline V gene encodes CDR1 KGHSH and CDR2 LQKENI. In nucleotides, the CDR3 is TGTGCCAGCAGCTGGGGAACAGGGGGCGTTGACGAGCAGTACTTC. Translating it yields CASSWGTGGVDEQYF.

The chain joins TRBV11-2 to TRBJ1-4; TRBD1 aligns across 7 bases. Losses at the gene ends were 5 bases for V and 8 bases for J; bases not matched to a gene: 5. The CDR3 has 13 amino acids. Germline CDR1 is SGHAT and CDR2 is FQNNGV. DNA for the CDR3: TGTGCCAGCAGCCTCGACAGGGCCGAAAAACTGTTTTTT. Amino acids: CASSLDRAEKLFF.

The chain recombines TRBV7-9 with TRBJ1-5; 9 bases fit TRBD1. Losses at the gene ends were 5 bases for V and 10 bases for J; bases not matched to a gene: 9. The germline CDR1 and CDR2 sequences are SEHNR and FQNEAQ (reference sequence). The CDR3 extends over 14 amino acids. This CDR3 reads CASSTGGRLSPQHF. The CDR3 DNA reads TGTGCCAGCAGCACAGGGGGCCGGCTAAGTCCCCAGCATTTT.

The chain combines TRBV4-1 with TRBJ2-1; D may be TRBD1 or TRBD2 (6 bases each). Trimming pared 1 base from V and 9 bases from J, leaving 16 bases between. The CDR3 covers 15 residues. Germline CDR1 MGHRA, CDR2 YSYEKL. The CDR3 region is CASSQGRGLVREQFF. CDR3 in DNA: TGCGCCAGCAGCCAAGGCAGGGGACTGGTTCGTGAGCAGTTCTTC.

Comment on this clone: One junction end does not reproduce the germline sequence, and a read error may be involved. The chain employs TRBV7-9 and TRBJ2-7; 9 nucleotides agree with TRBD1. The CDR3 sequence is 12 residues long. Germline V gene data show CDR1 as SEHNR and CDR2 as FQNEAQ (reference sequence). The CDR3 here is CASSSPGTGRHF. CDR3 nucleotide sequence: TGTGCCAGCAGTTCTCCCGGGACAGGGAGGCACTTC.

The chain is built from TRBV19 and TRBJ1-5; the D gene is possibly TRBD1 (5 bases). This CDR3 region has 13 residues. Trimming shortened V by 3 bases and J by 5 bases, and 8 bases separated the two germline ends. Germline CDR1 reads LNHDA; CDR2 reads SQIVND (reference sequence). The CDR3, as DNA: TGTGCCAGTAGTATCTCGGGGGATCAGCCCCAGCATTTT. Residues: CASSISGDQPQHF.

The CDR3 region is CASSQGGTGGEKLFF. The DNA of the CDR3 is TGCGCCAGCAGCCAAGGCGGGACAGGGGGTGAAAAACTGTTTTTT. The V gene is TRBV4-3, the J gene TRBJ1-4; 11 positions agree with TRBD1. Germline CDR1 and CDR2: LGHNA and YSLEER. The CDR3 is 15 amino acids. Unmatched junction bases numbered 2, after V lost 1 base and J lost 7 bases.

V and J are TRBV25-1 and TRBJ2-5, with a weak D call TRBD2 (5 bases). V lost 5 bases to trimming and J lost 2 bases, with 15 bases between them. The CDR3 contains 15 residues. Germline V lookup: CDR1 MGHDK, CDR2 SYGVNS. The CDR3 nucleotides are TGTGCCAGCAGTCCTGAACTAGATGGACAAGAGACCCAGTACTTC. Translation gives CASSPELDGQETQYF.

The rearrangement uses TRBV28 and TRBJ1-1, with unresolved D. Trimming cost V 6 bases and J 0 bases, with 11 bases left between them. CDR1 MDHEN and CDR2 SYDVKM come from the germline V gene. The CDR3 is 14 residues long. The CDR3 DNA follows: TGTGCCAGCAGCCCCCCCAATCTGAACACTGAAGCTTTCTTT. It encodes CASSPPNLNTEAFF.

This sequence joins TRBV7-2 and TRBJ2-5; 7 nucleotides match TRBD1. This CDR3 contains 14 residues. CDR1 is SGHTA and CDR2 is FQGNSA in the germline V gene. The junction had 4 bases not matched to a gene; V was cut back by 1 base and J by 5 bases. This CDR3 is CASSLGGRGETQYF. CDR3 nucleotide sequence: TGTGCCAGCAGCTTAGGAGGCAGGGGGGAGACCCAGTACTTC.

In its sample, this clone was seen a few times. This chain links TRBV5-1 with TRBJ2-7; 10 nucleotides align to TRBD2. The CDR3 totals 15 residues. From germline, CDR1 is SGHRS and CDR2 YFSETQ. Losses at the gene ends were 5 bases for V and 2 bases for J; bases not matched to a gene: 7. The CDR3 sequence: CASRAGTSETYEQYF. DNA for the CDR3: TGCGCCAGCAGGGCCGGGACTAGCGAAACCTACGAGCAGTACTTC.

The chain is built from TRBV5-4 and TRBJ1-1, with a weak D call TRBD1 (5 bases). Germline V CDR1 and CDR2: SGHNT, YYREEE (reference sequence). The length of the CDR3 is 16 residues. V lost 0 bases and J 0 bases, leaving 12 bases between the germline ends. The CDR3 region is CASSLVGTDLNTEAFF. CDR3 in DNA: TGTGCCAGCAGCTTGGTTGGGACGGACCTGAACACTGAAGCTTTCTTT. The full variable domain, its missing parts supplied by reference TRBV5-4 and TRBJ1-1, is ETGVTQSPTHLIKTRGQQVTLRCSSQSGHNTVSWYQQALGQGPQFIFQYYREEENGRGNFPPRFSGLQFPNYSSELNVNALELDDSALYLCASSLVGTDLNTEAFFGQGTRLTVV.